The clone carrying this TCR beta chain was counted between two and nine times. This entry belongs to a study of T cell changes during pregnancy in multiple sclerosis. Some clones are missing from TCRdb's copy, which holds only in-frame ones; the method was immunoSEQ multiplex PCR. This sample has 65,000 to 75,000 clones, with approximately 92% found just once. Germline V lookup: CDR1 DFQATT, CDR2 SNEGSKA (reference sequence). Deletions cut 3 bases from V and 3 bases from J, with 6 bases between. The CDR3 totals 11 residues. This chain links TRBV20-1 with TRBJ2-7, with a weak D call TRBD2 (5 bases). The clonotype was recovered from a female donor in good health, enrolled as a control in a pregnancy study. The sequencing used CD8+ T cells from peripheral blood mononuclear cells, collected in the third trimester of pregnancy. The CDR3 DNA is TGCAGTGCTAGGGAGGTCTACGAGCAGTACTTC. Its translation is CSAREVYEQYF.